This T cell receptor (beta chain) was captured by sequencing in a study of T cell responses to AZD1222 COVID-19 vaccine. This CDR3 spans 14 amino acids. With V trimmed by 6 bases and J by 7 bases, 9 bases remained unmatched. Looked up from germline, CDR1 is MNHNY and CDR2 is SVGAGI (reference sequence). Profiled with immunoSEQ multiplex PCR; TCRdb holds only in-frame clones, not every one. The repertoire holds some 79,000 clones, with about three quarters as singletons. Source: peripheral blood, taken 28 days after the second AZD1222 dose. The TCR originated in an adult who received the AZD1222 COVID-19 vaccine. V usage is TRBV6-6 and J usage is TRBJ2-7; TRBD1 matches at 10 bases. The CDR3 DNA follows: TGTGCCAGCAGCGGGACAGGGGCCCCTGGGGAGCAGTACTTC. Protein: CASSGTGAPGEQYF.